This TCR beta chain originates from a study of shared clonotypes between healthy human individuals. Across the study: For every donor, three CD4 naive, three CD4 memory, two CD8 naive and one CD8 memory plates were used.

Partitioning of CD4+ cells yielded a CD45RA+ naive subset and a CD45RA-negative memory subset. For each subset, genomic DNA was distributed in equal portions over several immunoSEQ plates. Sequencing used immunoSEQ multiplex PCR; TCRdb keeps in-frame clones, though not all of them. The sample yields millions of clones, approximately 94% seen once. There are 15 residues in the CDR3. With 0 bases clipped from V and 7 bases from J, the junction kept 8 bases outside the gene matches. The germline V gene encodes CDR1 MNHEY and CDR2 SVGAGI. The V call is TRBV6-5, the J call TRBJ2-7, with 8 bases lining up with TRBD2. The sequencing input was naive CD4+ T cells sorted from blood. Subset described: CD45RA+ positively selected. The TCR sequence derives from a man between 18 and 29 years old in good health. The CDR3, as DNA: TGTGCCAGCAGTTACTCCGGGGGGGCGCGTGGAGAGCAGTACTTC. Translation gives CASSYSGGARGEQYF.